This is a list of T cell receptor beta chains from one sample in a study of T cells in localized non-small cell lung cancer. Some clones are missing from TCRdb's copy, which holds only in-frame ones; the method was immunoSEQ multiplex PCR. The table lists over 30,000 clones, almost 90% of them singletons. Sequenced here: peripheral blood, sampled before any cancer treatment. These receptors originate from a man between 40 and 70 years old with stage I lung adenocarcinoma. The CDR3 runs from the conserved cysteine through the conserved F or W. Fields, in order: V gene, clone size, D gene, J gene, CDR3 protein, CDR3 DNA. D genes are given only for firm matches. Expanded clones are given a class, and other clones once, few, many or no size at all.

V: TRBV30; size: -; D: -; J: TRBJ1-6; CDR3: CAWSKNAGSPLHF; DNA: TGTGCCTGGAGTAAAAACGCGGGTTCACCCCTCCACTTT
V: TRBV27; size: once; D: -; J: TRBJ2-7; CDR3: CASSLSAGPSHYEQYF; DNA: TGTGCCAGCAGTTTATCGGCCGGGCCCAGCCACTACGAGCAGTACTTC
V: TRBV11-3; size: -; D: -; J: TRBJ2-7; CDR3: CASSLAPGTVYEQYF; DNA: TGTGCCAGCAGCTTAGCTCCCGGTACAGTCTACGAGCAGTACTTC
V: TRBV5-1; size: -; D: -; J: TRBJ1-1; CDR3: CASSLGKTVLGLIDEAFF; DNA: TGCGCCAGCAGCTTGGGGAAAACAGTTTTGGGGCTGATAGACGAAGCTTTCTTT
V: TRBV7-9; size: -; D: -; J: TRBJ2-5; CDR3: CASNGGPQKTQYF; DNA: TGTGCCAGCAACGGGGGACCCCAGAAGACCCAGTACTTC
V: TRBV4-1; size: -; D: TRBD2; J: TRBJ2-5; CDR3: CASRGLAEETQYF; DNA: TGCGCCAGCAGAGGACTAGCGGAAGAGACCCAGTACTTC
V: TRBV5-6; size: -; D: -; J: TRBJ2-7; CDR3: CASSLSGQGNTYEQYF; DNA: TGTGCCAGCAGCTTGTCCGGGCAGGGGAATACCTACGAGCAGTACTTC
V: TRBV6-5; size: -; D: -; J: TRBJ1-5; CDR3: CASRSRGDQPQHF; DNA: TGTGCCAGCAGGTCCAGGGGAGATCAGCCCCAGCATTTT
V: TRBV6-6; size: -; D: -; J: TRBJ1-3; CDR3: CAIGRHTGNTIYF; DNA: TGTGCCATCGGCAGGCACACTGGAAACACCATATATTTT
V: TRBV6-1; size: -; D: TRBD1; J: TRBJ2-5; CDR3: CASRYRGRQETQYF; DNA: TGTGCCAGCAGATACAGGGGGAGGCAAGAGACCCAGTACTTC
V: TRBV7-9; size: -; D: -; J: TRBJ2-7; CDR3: CASSFSRGSYEQYF; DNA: TGTGCCAGCAGCTTCAGCCGGGGGTCCTACGAGCAGTACTTC
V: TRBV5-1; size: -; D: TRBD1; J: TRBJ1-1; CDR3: CASSLGLGQLNTEAFF; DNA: TGCGCCAGCAGCTTGGGGTTGGGACAGCTGAACACTGAAGCTTTCTTT
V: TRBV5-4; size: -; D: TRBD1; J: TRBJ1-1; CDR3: CASSLSTGGNTEAFF; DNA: TGTGCCAGCAGCTTGTCCACAGGGGGAAACACTGAAGCTTTCTTT
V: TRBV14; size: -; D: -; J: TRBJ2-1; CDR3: CASNGAFSYNEQFF; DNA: TGTGCCAGCAACGGGGCCTTCTCCTACAATGAGCAGTTCTTC